Listed below are T cell receptor beta chains from one sample, sequenced in a study of blood T cell repertoires in COVID-19. Repertoires were generated with immunoSEQ multiplex PCR, while TCRdb's copy carries only in-frame clones and drops some. The table records fewer than 200,000 clones, 79% of them present only once. The sample was peripheral blood. The receptor set was obtained from a woman between 55 and 75 years old with COVID-19, enrolled during active disease. Both conserved end residues are part of each CDR3. The D gene is left open where the match is weak. Clone size is shown for a subset of rows, as once, few, many or a class of expanded clone.

TRBJ1-4 | TRBD1 | TRBV28 | NA | CASSFQTGGKEKLFF | TGTGCCAGCAGTTTCCAAACAGGGGGGAAGGAAAAACTGTTTTTT
TRBJ2-2 | TRBD1 | TRBV10-3 | NA | CAISLTGGSGELFF | TGTGCCATCAGCCTGACAGGGGGCTCCGGGGAGCTGTTTTTT
TRBJ2-5 | NA | TRBV9 | once | CASSVTGLGQETQYF | TGTGCCAGCAGCGTTACGGGACTCGGACAAGAGACCCAGTACTTC
TRBJ2-2 | TRBD2 | TRBV5-4 | few | CASSASGNTGELFF | TGTGCCAGCAGTGCTAGCGGGAACACCGGGGAGCTGTTTTTT
TRBJ2-1 | TRBD2 | TRBV10-1 | NA | CASSEVRTGASGSSYNEQFF | TGCGCCAGCAGTGAGGTCCGGACCGGTGCTAGCGGAAGCTCCTACAATGAGCAGTTCTTC
TRBJ2-1 | NA | TRBV30 | NA | CAWSASFNEQFF | TGTGCCTGGAGCGCTAGCTTCAATGAGCAGTTCTTC
TRBJ2-2 | NA | TRBV9 | few | CASSPEGGRGTGELFF | TGTGCCAGCAGCCCCGAGGGAGGGAGGGGGACCGGGGAGCTGTTTTTT
TRBJ1-5 | NA | TRBV18 | NA | CASSPRRDSNQPQHF | TGTGCCAGCTCACCGAGGAGAGATAGCAATCAGCCCCAGCATTTT
TRBJ1-4 | NA | TRBV7-6 | NA | CASSLNDGNEKLFF | TGTGCCAGCAGCTTAAACGACGGGAATGAAAAACTGTTTTTT
TRBJ2-5 | NA | TRBV5-1 | NA | CASSLAGSHLETQYF | TGCGCCAGCAGCTTGGCCGGGTCCCACCTGGAGACCCAGTACTTC
TRBJ2-1 | NA | TRBV5-5 | few | CASSLNTYNEQFF | TGTGCCAGCAGCTTGAACACCTACAATGAGCAGTTCTTC